This TCR beta chain derives from a study of technical replicates of blood from four donors. The protocol was immunoSEQ multiplex PCR, while the TCRdb copy is restricted to in-frame clones and leaves out a portion. The sample consists of under 75,000 clones, 85% to 95% of them appearing once. Germline lookup yields CDR1 SGHVS and CDR2 FNYEAQ. Trimming took off 5 bases at V and 8 bases at J, with 15 bases between the two ends. This CDR3 contains 13 residues. The gene calls are TRBV7-6 and TRBJ1-2; possible D gene TRBD1, 5 bases. The sample was PBMCs. This TCR derives from a human donor in good health. Some clones in this sample may be carry-over from other donors' samples. This chain's CDR3 is CASSPTVAGGYTF. Written as DNA, the CDR3 is TGTGCCAGCAGCCCGACAGTGGCTGGGGGCTACACCTTC. The entire variable domain, with the rest obtained from reference TRBV7-6 and TRBJ1-2, is as follows: GAGVSQSPRYKVTKRGQDVALRCDPISGHVSLYWYRQALGQGPEFLTYFNYEAQQDKSGLPNDRFSAERPEGSISTLTIQRTEQRDSAMYRCASSPTVAGGYTFGSGTRLTVV.